The TCR beta chain under discussion was sequenced for a study of control samples from healthy donors and cancer patients. The protocol was immunoSEQ multiplex PCR, while the TCRdb copy is restricted to in-frame clones and leaves out a portion. The sample lists 100,000 to 150,000 clones; roughly 86% were seen once. CDR1 is SGHAT and CDR2 is FQNNGV in the germline V gene. Trimming cost V 0 bases and J 6 bases, with 9 bases left between them. The CDR3 extends over 13 amino acids. The receptor comes from a man aged 45-65 years with head and neck cancer. Sequencing input: PBMCs. V is TRBV11-2 and J is TRBJ2-7; D uncertain. CDR3 DNA: TGTGCCAGCAGCTTAGATCTAGGCGGCGAGCAGTACTTC. It is translated as CASSLDLGGEQYF.